These 15 T cell receptor beta chains share one sample of origin, sequenced in a study of cytomegalovirus exposure and HLA in healthy donors. The PCR used 60 Vbeta and 13 Jbeta primers. The method was immunoSEQ multiplex PCR; TCRdb's version includes in-frame clones alone and lacks a portion of them. This table holds 130,000 or so clones, approximately 71% found once. Sequenced material: PBMCs. The origin of the receptors is a man aged 40-55 years in good health and CMV-seronegative.

The table lists this clone with a count of one. An end of the junction does not agree with germline; a read error may underlie this. The chain uses TRBV5-4 and TRBJ1-2; possibly TRBD1 for D (6 bases). The V gene's germline CDR1 is SGHNT and CDR2 YYREEE (reference sequence). There are 15 residues in the CDR3. The CDR3 DNA follows: TGTGCCAGCAGCTTGGGCAGGGGAGAGTACTATGGCTACCCCTTC. This codes for CASSLGRGEYYGYPF.

V usage is TRBV7-9 and J usage is TRBJ1-3; D gene ambiguous. CDR1 and CDR2 (germline): SEHNR, FQNEAQ (reference sequence). The CDR3 loop spans 16 amino acids. The V and J ends lost 5 bases and 0 bases respectively, with 14 bases between them. CDR3 bases: TGTGCCAGCAGCCAATCAAGCACTTCCTCTGGAAACACCATATATTTT. Amino acids: CASSQSSTSSGNTIYF.

The V gene is TRBV10-2, the J gene TRBJ1-2; D ambiguous. The germline CDR1 and CDR2 sequences are WSHSY and SAAADI. V lost 4 bases to trimming and J lost 0 bases, with 9 bases between them. The CDR3 totals 14 residues. DNA of the CDR3: TGCGCCAGCAGTGTGGCACCAGCTAACTATGGCTACACCTTC. It specifies CASSVAPANYGYTF.

Comment on this clone: This sample also contains other DNA sequences that code for the same CDR3. This chain joins TRBV5-1 and TRBJ1-2, with 9 bases matching TRBD1. Germline assignment: CDR1 SGHRS and CDR2 YFSETQ. V shed 0 bases, J shed 2 bases, and the junction held 8 bases outside the gene matches. The CDR3 totals 17 residues. CDR3 in DNA: TGCGCCAGCAGCTTGGGCCTAACAGGGGGCCCGAACTATGGCTACACCTTC. Its protein product is CASSLGLTGGPNYGYTF.

The chain is built from TRBV5-4 and TRBJ2-3, with TRBD2 matching over 7 bases. The ends lost 4 bases at V and 3 bases at J; junction bases unmatched: 8. The CDR3 consists of 15 residues. Germline CDR1 is SGHNT and CDR2 is YYREEE (reference sequence). CDR3 bases: TGTGCCAGCAGCCTGCTGAGGGAGGGGACAGATACGCAGTATTTT. Its protein product is CASSLLREGTDTQYF.

This clone has a single count. CDR3 loop: CASSLRQGVPYEQYF. Here the CDR3 DNA reads TGTGCCAGCAGCTTAAGACAGGGCGTTCCCTACGAGCAGTACTTC. The rearrangement links TRBV7-8 to TRBJ2-7; 7 bases match TRBD1. Looked up from germline, CDR1 is SGHVS and CDR2 is FQNEAQ. CDR3 length equals 15 residues. With 2 bases clipped from V and 2 bases from J, the junction kept 6 bases outside the gene matches. The complete variable domain, with remaining parts taken from reference TRBV7-8 and TRBJ2-7, reads GAGVSQSPRYKVAKRGQDVALRCDPISGHVSLFWYQQALGQGPEFLTYFQNEAQLDKSGLPSDRFFAERPEGSVSTLKIQRTQQEDSAVYLCASSLRQGVPYEQYFGPGTRLTVT.

The genes are TRBV7-2 and TRBJ1-1; maybe TRBD1 (5 bases). The V end was cut by 3 bases, the J end by 3 bases, with 14 bases between. Germline CDR1 reads SGHTA; CDR2 reads FQGNSA. The CDR3 is 15 amino acids. CDR3 region: CASSLSQGIYTEAFF. CDR3 DNA: TGTGCCAGCAGCTTGTCCCAGGGCATCTACACTGAAGCTTTCTTT.

This clone was recorded only once. The rearrangement uses TRBV7-6 and TRBJ1-1, with a weak D call TRBD1 (5 bases). The CDR3 extends over 15 amino acids. Germline V CDR1 and CDR2: SGHVS, FNYEAQ. Trimming pared 1 base from V and 10 bases from J, leaving 19 bases between. The CDR3 nucleotides are TGTGCCAGCAGCTTAGACCCCTCGGGCAGGGTGCGAGCTTTCTTT. It is translated as CASSLDPSGRVRAFF.

This clone showed up just a few times. J is TRBJ1-6 and V is TRBV5-1; 9 nucleotides line up with TRBD1. V trimming: 2 bases; J trimming: 10 bases; junction bases outside the gene matches: 7. This CDR3 has 15 residues. Germline V CDR1 and CDR2: SGHRS, YFSETQ. The CDR3 loop reads CASSFMGQGDSPLHF. The CDR3, as DNA: TGCGCCAGCAGCTTCATGGGACAGGGCGACTCACCCCTCCACTTT. The variable domain in full, completed from reference TRBV5-1 and TRBJ1-6, reads KAGVTQTPRYLIKTRGQQVTLSCSPISGHRSVSWYQQTPGQGLQFLFEYFSETQRNKGNFPGRFSGRQFSNSRSEMNVSTLELGDSALYLCASSFMGQGDSPLHFGNGTRLTVT.

V gene TRBV28 combines with J gene TRBJ2-7; tentatively, D is TRBD1 (5 bases). The V and J ends lost 6 bases and 3 bases respectively, with 18 bases between them. The CDR3 covers 15 residues. Germline CDR1 is MDHEN and CDR2 is SYDVKM. The CDR3 DNA reads TGTGCCAGCAGCCCCACCTTGGGGCCCGACTACGAGCAGTACTTC. Encoded protein: CASSPTLGPDYEQYF.

The V and J genes are TRBV7-3 and TRBJ2-3; TRBD2 agrees at 9 bases. The CDR3 runs 16 residues. Germline CDR1 is SGHTA and CDR2 is FQGTGA. The V gene end was trimmed by 5 bases and the J gene end by 3 bases; junction bases not matched to a gene: 9. The DNA of the CDR3 is TGTGCCAGCAGCCCACCCCCCAGCGGGGGGACAGATACGCAGTATTTT. Translation: CASSPPPSGGTDTQYF.

The V call is TRBV9, the J call TRBJ2-2, with D uncertain. Germline CDR1 reads SGDLS; CDR2 reads YYNGEE. CDR3 length: 17 amino acids. With 0 bases removed from V and 2 bases from J, the gap between germline ends came to 14 bases. The CDR3 region is CASSVGIIYRNTGELFF. The CDR3 nucleotides are TGTGCCAGCAGCGTAGGAATTATCTACAGAAACACCGGGGAGCTGTTTTTT.

The chain couples TRBV5-1 to TRBJ2-3, with 13 bases that match TRBD2. Germline-derived CDR1 and CDR2 are SGHRS and YFSETQ. The CDR3 has 16 amino acids. The V and J ends lost 4 bases and 3 bases, in that order; junction bases with no gene match: 5. This CDR3 is CASSAGLAGITDTQYF. DNA for the CDR3: TGCGCCAGCAGCGCGGGACTAGCGGGGATAACAGATACGCAGTATTTT.

The chain carries TRBV5-1 and TRBJ2-2, with D maybe TRBD1 (5 bases). CDR1 SGHRS and CDR2 YFSETQ come from the germline V gene. The CDR3 loop spans 16 amino acids. V lost 0 bases, J lost 5 bases, and 14 bases lay in between. For the CDR3, the DNA is TGCGCCAGCAGCTTGGAGGTCAGGGTCGTAACCGGGGAGCTGTTTTTT. This sequence encodes CASSLEVRVVTGELFF.

V is TRBV6-6 and J is TRBJ2-5; D possibly corresponds to TRBD2 (5 bases). This CDR3 contains 12 residues. Germline loops: CDR1 MNHNY, CDR2 SVGAGI (reference sequence). Trimming pared 9 bases from V and 7 bases from J, leaving 15 bases between. CDR3 coding DNA: TGTGCCAGTCGGGCGCCTGAGGGGACCCAGTACTTC. Translated, it gives CASRAPEGTQYF.